The 14 T cell receptor beta chains given below trace back to one sample, sequenced in a study of CD8+CD57+ T cells in acquired aplastic anemia (dated by TCRdb to the late 2010s). The run used an Illumina HiSeq 2000. Genomic DNA served as template for TCR beta VDJ combination and CDR3 sequence profiling. TCRdb redid the processing of the public reads, applying fastp at Q25 and MiXCR, and retained in-frame beta chains. Rows merge per CDR3 protein into single entries with the most common DNA and genes. Present in this sample are some 240,000 distinct CDR3 sequences, approximately 35% of which were seen just once. The ten biggest clones cover 1% to 1.3% of the sample. Sequenced sample: sorted CD4+, CD8+, or CD8+CD57+ T cells (not recorded which) from PBMCs. These receptors all come from a human donor in good health, serving as a control.

V usage is TRBV20-1 and J usage is TRBJ2-2; 7 nucleotides agree with TRBD1. Germline values: CDR1 DFQATT, CDR2 SNEGSKA (reference sequence). The ends lost 5 bases at V and 0 bases at J; junction bases unmatched: 3. This CDR3 comprises 14 residues. CDR3 DNA: TGCAGTGCTTACAGGGGCGCGAACACCGGGGAGCTGTTTTTT. Protein product: CSAYRGANTGELFF.

There are many counts of this clonotype. The rearrangement links TRBV2 to TRBJ2-7; D call uncertain. CDR1 and CDR2 (germline): SNHLY, FYNNEI. The CDR3 contains 13 residues. Trimming pared 4 bases from V and 3 bases from J, leaving 10 bases between. CDR3 sequence (DNA): TGTGCCAGCAGTGTCACAGTTGGCTACGAGCAGTACTTC. Protein sequence: CASSVTVGYEQYF. The full variable domain, completed using reference TRBV2 and TRBJ2-7, is EPEVTQTPSHQVTQMGQEVILRCVPISNHLYFYWYRQILGQKVEFLVSFYNNEISEKSEIFDDQFSVERPDGSNFTLKIRSTKLEDSAMYFCASSVTVGYEQYFGPGTRLTVT.

This clonotype was seen ten or more times. V gene TRBV20-1 combines with J gene TRBJ2-3, with D unclear. The length of the CDR3 is 11 residues. Trimming removed 4 bases at V and 6 bases at J, with 8 bases between. In germline, CDR1 is DFQATT, CDR2 SNEGSKA (reference sequence). Here the CDR3 reads CSATPLDTQYF. CDR3 coding DNA: TGCAGTGCTACACCGTTGGATACGCAGTATTTT.

On this clonotype itself: The junction differs from germline at one of its ends, possibly a read error. The chain is built from TRBV7-6 and TRBJ2-1; TRBD1 aligns across 7 bases. Germline lookup yields CDR1 SGHVS and CDR2 FNYEAQ. This CDR3 is built from 16 residues. The CDR3 sequence: CASSLEQGDFGNEQLF. In DNA, the CDR3 is TGTGCCAGCAGCTTAGAGCAGGGGGATTTTGGCAATGAGCAGCTCTTC.

This clonotype was detected ten times or more. The J gene is TRBJ1-1, the V gene TRBV20-1, with 7 bases that match TRBD1. The ends lost 6 bases at V and 0 bases at J; junction bases unmatched: 4. The CDR3 spans 13 residues. The germline CDR1 and CDR2 sequences are DFQATT and SNEGSKA (reference sequence). The CDR3 here is CSAHTGVNTEAFF. The CDR3 DNA is TGCAGTGCCCACACAGGGGTGAACACTGAAGCTTTCTTT.

The V gene is TRBV7-8, the J gene TRBJ2-7; TRBD1 aligns across 9 bases. The CDR3 totals 15 residues. CDR1 and CDR2 from the germline V gene are SGHVS and FQNEAQ. Trimming took 0 bases from V and 2 from J; bases not matched to a gene: 2. The CDR3 loop reads CASSLARTGAYEQYF. Here the CDR3 DNA reads TGTGCCAGCAGCTTAGCGCGGACAGGGGCCTACGAGCAGTACTTC.

The chain has TRBV25-1 and TRBJ2-5, with D possibly being TRBD2 (6 bases). Germline V gene lookup returns CDR1 MGHDK and CDR2 SYGVNS. The germline V and J ends were trimmed by 4 bases and 3 bases, with 21 bases remaining between them. The length of the CDR3 is 17 residues. The CDR3 nucleotides read TGTGCCAGCAGTGCTAGAGATTCGGGAGCTAGGGAAGAGACCCAGTACTTC. This encodes CASSARDSGAREETQYF.

This chain joins TRBV4-1 and TRBJ1-2, with 7 nucleotides matching TRBD1. The CDR3 spans 14 residues. The V segment lost 3 bases and the J segment 7 bases; nucleotides outside the gene matches: 8. Germline V CDR1 and CDR2: MGHRA, YSYEKL. CDR3 residues: CASSHPGRGGGYTF. In nucleotides, the CDR3 is TGCGCCAGCAGCCACCCTGGCAGGGGGGGTGGCTACACCTTC.

V and J are TRBV20-1 and TRBJ1-5; tentative D call: TRBD1 (5 bases). The CDR3 loop spans 15 amino acids. Per the germline V gene, CDR1 is DFQATT and CDR2 is SNEGSKA (reference sequence). Trimming left V 0 bases short and J 2 bases short, with 11 bases between. CDR3 sequence (DNA): TGCAGTGCTAGAGATCCGGGGGATGGCAATCAGCCCCAGCATTTT. This gives the protein CSARDPGDGNQPQHF.

This sequence joins TRBV5-6 and TRBJ1-2; 10 nucleotides line up with TRBD1. The length of the CDR3 is 16 residues. With V trimmed by 0 bases and J by 7 bases, 9 bases remained unmatched. Per germline, CDR1 SGHDT and CDR2 YYEEEE. This CDR3 is CASSLATGTGERGYTF. For the CDR3, the DNA is TGTGCCAGCAGCTTGGCAACTGGGACAGGGGAACGTGGCTACACCTTC.

CDR3 nucleotide sequence: TGTGCCAGCAGTTTATACGCCAAGAACTATGGCTACACCTTC. Its protein product is CASSLYAKNYGYTF. V is TRBV6-5 and J is TRBJ1-2, with D unclear. This CDR3 contains 14 residues. Germline V gene data show CDR1 as MNHEY and CDR2 as SVGAGI. Deletions cut 4 bases from V and 2 bases from J, with 11 bases between.

DNA for the CDR3: TGTGCCACCAGCAGAAGAACCGCTTCCTACGAGCAGTACTTC. Protein product: CATSRRTASYEQYF. The V gene is TRBV15, the J gene TRBJ2-7; D remains unclear. Germline V CDR1 and CDR2: LNHNV, YYDKDF (reference sequence). This CDR3 spans 14 amino acids. Trimming left V 2 bases short and J 1 base short, with 9 bases between.

This clonotype was seen a few times. V and J are TRBV5-6 and TRBJ2-5; D is undetermined. This CDR3 is 16 amino acids long. Trimming left V 0 bases short and J 2 bases short, with 14 bases between. Per the germline V gene, CDR1 is SGHDT and CDR2 is YYEEEE. The CDR3 DNA reads TGTGCCAGCAGCTTGGTGGTGCTGGGTGGACAAGAGACCCAGTACTTC. Amino acids: CASSLVVLGGQETQYF. Complete variable domain (other parts from reference TRBV5-6 and TRBJ2-5): DAGVTQSPTHLIKTRGQQVTLRCSPKSGHDTVSWYQQALGQGPQFIFQYYEEEERQRGNFPDRFSGHQFPNYSSELNVNALLLGDSALYLCASSLVVLGGQETQYFGPGTRLLVL.

The rearrangement uses TRBV15 and TRBJ1-2, with TRBD1 as a possible D gene (5 bases). The CDR3 sequence is 13 residues long. Trimming stripped 1 base from V and 7 bases from J, with 10 bases between. Germline loops: CDR1 LNHNV, CDR2 YYDKDF (reference sequence). This chain's CDR3 is CATSRGAGPGYTF. CDR3 nucleotides: TGTGCCACCAGCAGAGGGGCAGGGCCTGGCTACACCTTC.